The rows below give T cell receptor beta chains drawn from one sample of a study of blood T cell repertoires in COVID-19. Repertoires were generated with immunoSEQ multiplex PCR, while TCRdb's copy carries only in-frame clones and drops some. The sample has fewer than 350,000 clones, approximately 83% seen once; the top ten hold 2% to 2.5%. Sequencing used peripheral blood. These TCRs come from a woman aged 25-40 years who had recovered from COVID-19. Each CDR3 is given with its conserved first and last residue. The order of the fields is J gene, D gene, V gene, clone size, CDR3 protein, CDR3 DNA. A D gene is named only where the DNA matches it firmly. Some rows mark clone size as missing; the rest say once, few, many or name a class of expanded clone.

TRBJ1-6,TRBD1,TRBV15,NA,CATSSITGTGNSPLHF,TGTGCCACCAGCAGTATCACCGGGACAGGGAATTCACCCCTCCACTTT
TRBJ1-2,TRBD1,TRBV19,NA,CASGWGTGSETTGYTF,TGTGCCAGTGGGTGGGGGACAGGGAGTGAAACTACTGGCTACACCTTC
TRBJ1-1,NA,TRBV4-1,NA,CASSEGSEAFF,TGCGCCAGCAGCGAGGGATCTGAAGCTTTCTTT
TRBJ2-6,TRBD1,TRBV2,NA,CASSPIRRDRKTSGANVLTF,TGTGCCAGCAGTCCCATCCGCCGGGACAGAAAAACCTCTGGGGCCAACGTCCTGACTTTC
TRBJ1-1,NA,TRBV4-1,few,CASSQDPVSTEAFF,TGCGCCAGCAGCCAAGATCCCGTGAGCACTGAAGCTTTCTTT
TRBJ1-6,NA,TRBV4-2,NA,CASSSPGQLIYNSPLHF,TGTGCCAGCAGCAGCCCGGGACAACTCATCTATAATTCACCCCTCCACTTT
TRBJ1-1,TRBD1,TRBV6-6,NA,CASRDGQGATEAFF,TGTGCCAGCAGGGATGGACAGGGCGCCACTGAAGCTTTCTTT
TRBJ1-1,NA,TRBV29-1,NA,CGAGSDTEAFF,TGCGGCGCCGGCTCGGACACTGAAGCTTTCTTT
TRBJ2-7,TRBD2,TRBV27,NA,CASSSLAGGPSFGEQYF,TGTGCCAGCAGTTCACTAGCGGGAGGGCCCTCCTTTGGCGAGCAGTACTTC
TRBJ2-7,TRBD2,TRBV29-1,NA,CSVGTRAGGRYSEQYF,TGCAGCGTTGGTACGCGCGCGGGGGGCCGCTATTCGGAGCAGTACTTC
TRBJ2-2,NA,TRBV11-2,NA,CASSLGATDTGELFF,TGTGCCAGCAGCTTAGGGGCTACAGACACCGGGGAGCTGTTTTTT
TRBJ1-1,NA,TRBV29-1,NA,CSGAVNTEAFF,TGCAGCGGGGCCGTGAACACTGAAGCTTTCTTT
TRBJ1-1,NA,TRBV19,NA,CAVGGMMNTEAFF,TGTGCGGTAGGAGGGATGATGAACACTGAAGCTTTCTTT
TRBJ2-1,TRBD2,TRBV5-1,NA,CASSFQPTSGGDEQFF,TGCGCCAGCAGCTTCCAACCAACTAGCGGGGGTGATGAGCAGTTCTTC